The 8 T cell receptor beta chains below come from one sample, sequenced in a study of blood T cell repertoires in COVID-19. The method was immunoSEQ multiplex PCR; TCRdb's version includes in-frame clones alone and lacks a portion of them. The sample has roughly 120,000 clones; about 85% are singletons. The sequenced sample was peripheral blood. The receptors here all came from a man aged 55 to 70 with acute or convalescent COVID-19.

The chain carries TRBV2 and TRBJ2-1; a possible D gene is TRBD1 (6 bases). The CDR3 covers 15 residues. Germline CDR1 SNHLY, CDR2 FYNNEI. V was shortened by 4 bases and J by 1 base, with 11 bases between the two germline ends. CDR3 protein: CASSGWGPSYNEQFF. The CDR3 DNA follows: TGTGCCAGCAGTGGATGGGGGCCTTCCTACAATGAGCAGTTCTTC.

The chain uses TRBV28 and TRBJ1-1; D is possibly TRBD1 (6 bases). Germline-derived CDR1 and CDR2 are MDHEN and SYDVKM. Trimming pared 5 bases from V and 3 bases from J, leaving 13 bases between. The CDR3 is 14 amino acids. CDR3 sequence (DNA): TGTGCCAGCAGTACGACAGGAGCGTACACTGAAGCTTTCTTT. It specifies CASSTTGAYTEAFF. The full variable domain, in which reference TRBV28 and TRBJ1-1 provide the parts outside the CDR3, is DVKVTQSSRYLVKRTGEKVFLECVQDMDHENMFWYRQDPGLGLRLIYFSYDVKMKEKGDIPEGYSVSREKKERFSLILESASTNQTSMYLCASSTTGAYTEAFFGQGTRLTVV.

The rearrangement joins TRBV2 to TRBJ2-7, with 10 bases that match TRBD2. Trimming took 3 bases from V and 6 from J; bases not matched to a gene: 11. The CDR3 is 16 residues long. Germline assignment: CDR1 SNHLY and CDR2 FYNNEI. The CDR3 DNA reads TGTGCCAGCAGTGAGTGGACTAGCGGTCCCGGGGGCGAGCAGTACTTC. The encoded protein is CASSEWTSGPGGEQYF.

J is TRBJ2-1 and V is TRBV9; 8 positions match TRBD2. The V and J ends lost 3 bases and 3 bases, in that order; junction bases with no gene match: 5. Germline V CDR1 and CDR2: SGDLS, YYNGEE. The CDR3 loop spans 15 amino acids. This CDR3 reads CASSAGGEYYNEQFF. CDR3 DNA: TGTGCCAGCAGCGCCGGGGGGGAGTACTACAATGAGCAGTTCTTC.

The V call is TRBV24-1, the J call TRBJ2-7; 8 nucleotides agree with TRBD1. J gave up 5 bases and V 4 bases, and 12 bases lay outside the gene matches. Germline CDR1 is KGHDR and CDR2 is SFDVKD. The CDR3 runs to 16 residues. CDR3 sequence (DNA): TGTGCCACCAGTGACCCGCGACAGGGGAGCATAGACGAGCAGTACTTC. Amino acid sequence: CATSDPRQGSIDEQYF.

This clone was observed a handful of times. The V gene is TRBV7-8, the J gene TRBJ2-2, with TRBD2 matching 7 bases. The V gene end was trimmed by 5 bases and the J gene end by 6 bases; junction bases not matched to a gene: 9. Germline loops: CDR1 SGHVS, CDR2 FQNEAQ. The CDR3 consists of 15 residues. CDR3: CASSHGGGSAGELFF. Written as DNA, the CDR3 is TGTGCCAGCAGCCATGGCGGCGGGAGCGCCGGGGAGCTGTTTTTT.

The chain joins TRBV18 to TRBJ2-3; 10 bases map to TRBD1. With 3 bases clipped from V and 0 bases from J, the junction kept 3 bases outside the gene matches. CDR1 and CDR2 from the germline V gene are KGHSH and LQKENI. This CDR3 spans 16 amino acids. CDR3 coding DNA: TGTGCCAGCTCACCGGGGACAGGGGCAAGCACAGATACGCAGTATTTT. Translating it yields CASSPGTGASTDTQYF.

The V call is TRBV9, the J call TRBJ1-4; D ambiguous. The CDR3 extends over 15 amino acids. The V gene lost 4 bases and the J gene lost 7 bases, with 17 bases spanning the gap. CDR1 SGDLS and CDR2 YYNGEE come from the germline V gene. CDR3 bases: TGTGCCAGCAGCCCACGCCCCGGGAGGAGTGAAAAACTGTTTTTT. It specifies CASSPRPGRSEKLFF. Variable domain in full (rest from reference TRBV9 and TRBJ1-4): DSGVTQTPKHLITATGQRVTLRCSPRSGDLSVYWYQQSLDQGLQFLIQYYNGEERAKGNILERFSAQQFPDLHSELNLSSLELGDSALYFCASSPRPGRSEKLFFGSGTQLSVL.